Listed below are T cell receptor beta chains from one sample, sequenced in a study of shared clonotypes between healthy human individuals. Produced via immunoSEQ multiplex PCR; TCRdb's table is partial and in-frame only. This sample has approximately 810,000 clones, with over 90% found just once. Specimen: naive CD8+ T cells sorted from blood. The receptors shown here come from a man younger than 45 in good health. The CDR3 runs from the conserved cysteine through the conserved F or W. The D gene is left open where the match is weak. Expanded clones get a size class; other rows say once, few or many, or leave the size out.

clone_size j_call v_call d_call cdr3_aa cdr3_nt
few TRBJ2-4 TRBV5-1 TRBD2 CASSYRTSGNLAKNIQYF TGCGCCAGCAGCTACCGGACTAGCGGGAACCTAGCCAAAAACATTCAGTACTTC
- TRBJ2-2 TRBV5-4 TRBD1 CASSPRDRGGTGELFF TGTGCCAGCAGCCCCCGGGACAGGGGTGGTACCGGGGAGCTGTTTTTT
- TRBJ2-5 TRBV12-5 TRBD2 CASGWSPSGEGGETQYF TGTGCTAGTGGTTGGTCTCCGTCCGGGGAGGGCGGGGAGACCCAGTACTTC
once TRBJ2-1 TRBV7-9 - CASSSPTTRGFFEQFF TGTGCCAGCAGCTCCCCCACGACTAGAGGCTTTTTTGAGCAGTTCTTC
- TRBJ2-1 TRBV4-3 - CASSQDLSRFSYNEQFF TGCGCCAGCAGCCAAGATCTTAGCAGGTTTTCCTACAATGAGCAGTTCTTC
- TRBJ1-2 TRBV29-1 - CSVENVRKYGYTF TGCAGCGTTGAAAACGTCCGCAAATATGGCTACACCTTC
- TRBJ1-2 TRBV11-2 TRBD1 CASSLVTGGGGYTF TGTGCCAGCAGCTTAGTAACAGGGGGCGGGGGCTACACCTTC
- TRBJ1-2 TRBV5-4 TRBD1 CASSLLGTVREGYTF TGTGCCAGCAGCCTCCTCGGGACAGTTCGGGAAGGCTACACCTTC
- TRBJ2-1 TRBV10-2 - CASIKRGSFWEQFF TGCGCCAGCATCAAGAGGGGGAGTTTTTGGGAGCAGTTCTTC
- TRBJ2-5 TRBV5-4 - CASSLRGQETQYF TGTGCCAGCAGCTTGCGGGGGCAAGAGACCCAGTACTTC
- TRBJ1-1 TRBV28 - CASSFGWNTEAFF TGTGCCAGCAGTTTTGGGTGGAACACTGAAGCTTTCTTT
- TRBJ2-2 TRBV4-3 TRBD2 CASSQYGTSGSITGELFF TGCGCCAGCAGCCAATACGGGACTAGCGGGAGTATCACCGGGGAGCTGTTTTTT
- TRBJ1-1 TRBV7-3 - CASSPDGTEAFF TGTGCCAGCAGTCCAGACGGCACTGAAGCTTTCTTT
once TRBJ2-7 TRBV27 - CASPLGGSLYEQYF TGTGCCAGCCCCCTTGGCGGGTCCCTCTATGAGCAGTACTTC
once TRBJ2-5 TRBV15 - CATSSGVSSSRETQYF TGTGCCACCAGCTCCGGGGTCTCCAGTTCGCGAGAGACCCAGTACTTC
- TRBJ2-7 TRBV14 - CASSQLEGGAYEQYF TGTGCCAGCAGCCAACTGGAGGGTGGAGCCTACGAGCAGTACTTC
- TRBJ1-1 TRBV28 - CASSYQGSFYTEAFF TGTGCCAGCAGTTACCAGGGGTCTTTTTACACTGAAGCTTTCTTT
- TRBJ2-7 TRBV27 - CASSTSGTGYGPSYEQYF TGTGCCAGCAGTACGTCCGGGACTGGGTATGGCCCCTCCTACGAGCAGTACTTC
- TRBJ1-1 TRBV7-9 TRBD1 CASRSEGTGVGTEAFF TGTGCCAGCAGGTCTGAGGGGACAGGGGTAGGCACTGAAGCTTTCTTT
few TRBJ2-7 TRBV4-1 TRBD1 CASSPGTDEQYF TGCGCCAGCAGCCCTGGGACAGACGAGCAGTACTTC
- TRBJ1-5 TRBV27 - CATRTANQPQHF TGTGCCACCCGGACAGCGAATCAGCCCCAGCATTTT
- TRBJ2-7 TRBV4-1 - CASSQESHEGRIIYEQYF TGCGCCAGCAGCCAAGAAAGTCACGAGGGCCGAATAATTTACGAGCAGTACTTC
- TRBJ2-7 TRBV5-1 TRBD1 CASSLPGQGLLEQYF TGCGCCAGCAGCTTGCCGGGACAGGGACTTCTCGAGCAGTACTTC
- TRBJ1-1 TRBV28 - CASSFTPLGSEAFF TGTGCCAGCAGTTTCACCCCTCTGGGCTCTGAAGCTTTCTTT
- TRBJ2-7 TRBV18 TRBD1 CASSPGQDEYEQYF TGTGCCAGCTCACCAGGACAGGATGAATACGAGCAGTACTTC
- TRBJ2-7 TRBV5-4 TRBD2 CASSLRASGSYEQYF TGTGCCAGCAGCTTGAGGGCTAGCGGCTCCTACGAGCAGTACTTC
- TRBJ2-2 TRBV14 - CASSHASGDTKNTGELFF TGTGCCAGCAGCCATGCATCAGGGGACACAAAGAACACCGGGGAGCTGTTTTTT
- TRBJ2-1 TRBV10-1 - CASSESRGRNNEQFF TGCGCCAGCAGTGAGTCTCGGGGACGTAACAATGAGCAGTTCTTC
- TRBJ2-2 TRBV30 - CAWSSGGELFF TGTGCCTGGAGTTCCGGCGGGGAGCTGTTTTTT
- TRBJ2-1 TRBV25-1 TRBD1 CASRDRGKNEQFF TGTGCCAGCCGGGACAGGGGAAAGAATGAGCAGTTCTTC
- TRBJ1-2 TRBV25-1 TRBD1 CASLDRVNGYTF TGTGCCAGCTTGGACAGGGTAAATGGCTACACCTTC
- TRBJ1-2 TRBV7-2 - CASSLRETHYGYTF TGTGCCAGCAGCTTACGGGAGACTCACTATGGCTACACCTTC
- TRBJ2-3 TRBV7-9 - CASSTWAATDTQYF TGTGCCAGCAGCACATGGGCGGCCACAGATACGCAGTATTTT
- TRBJ2-7 TRBV2 - CASTHRFSYEQYF TGTGCCAGCACCCACAGGTTCTCCTACGAGCAGTACTTC
- TRBJ2-2 TRBV27 - CASVRWTTGELFF TGTGCCAGCGTGCGGTGGACCACCGGGGAGCTGTTTTTT
- TRBJ1-2 TRBV7-9 TRBD1 CALLSRDRGTWSYTF TGTGCCCTCCTAAGTAGAGACAGGGGTACTTGGAGCTACACCTTC
- TRBJ1-4 TRBV7-9 - CASSFPAPSPGEKLFF TGTGCCAGCAGCTTCCCGGCCCCGAGCCCCGGTGAAAAACTGTTTTTT
- TRBJ2-5 TRBV6-6 TRBD2 CASTPLAGAETQYF TGTGCCAGCACCCCCCTAGCGGGAGCGGAGACCCAGTACTTC
- TRBJ2-5 TRBV19 - CASRARGQETQYF TGTGCCAGTAGGGCCCGGGGCCAAGAGACCCAGTACTTC
- TRBJ1-1 TRBV27 - CASGMGVMNTEAFF TGTGCCAGCGGGATGGGGGTCATGAACACTGAAGCTTTCTTT
- TRBJ2-3 TRBV7-9 TRBD1 CASKDWTGDSTDTQYF TGTGCCAGCAAAGACTGGACAGGAGATAGCACAGATACGCAGTATTTT
- TRBJ2-7 TRBV6-6 TRBD2 CASSYRTSGPTYEQYF TGTGCCAGCAGTTACCGGACTAGCGGGCCAACCTACGAGCAGTACTTC
- TRBJ2-7 TRBV6-5 - CASSLDIYEQYF TGTGCCAGCAGCCTCGACATATACGAGCAGTACTTC
- TRBJ2-7 TRBV15 - CATSRELGSGEPYEQYF TGTGCCACCAGCAGAGAGCTTGGGAGCGGAGAACCCTACGAGCAGTACTTC
few TRBJ2-5 TRBV7-9 TRBD2 CASSFPSGGPETQYF TGTGCCAGCAGCTTCCCTAGCGGGGGGCCAGAGACCCAGTACTTC
- TRBJ2-1 TRBV11-2 - CATGAGNNEQFF TGTGCCACTGGAGCCGGGAACAATGAGCAGTTCTTC
- TRBJ2-7 TRBV9 - CASSVGGQNYEQYF TGTGCCAGCAGCGTAGGAGGACAGAATTACGAGCAGTACTTC
- TRBJ2-3 TRBV25-1 TRBD1 CASSEYTLGTGVGDTQYF TGTGCCAGCAGTGAATACACCCTCGGGACAGGGGTTGGAGATACGCAGTATTTT
- TRBJ2-7 TRBV7-9 - CASSLAPLFGEQYF TGTGCCAGCAGCTTAGCGCCTTTATTTGGGGAGCAGTACTTC
- TRBJ2-5 TRBV28 - CASSFAAAFSANQETQYF TGTGCCAGCAGTTTCGCGGCAGCCTTCTCGGCCAACCAAGAGACCCAGTACTTC
- TRBJ2-1 TRBV7-7 TRBD2 CASSLSGREPDEQFF TGTGCCAGCAGCCTCAGCGGGAGAGAGCCCGATGAGCAGTTCTTC
- TRBJ2-7 TRBV4-3 - CASSQDRMAHEQYF TGCGCCAGCAGCCAAGATCGTATGGCGCACGAGCAGTACTTC
- TRBJ2-5 TRBV7-8 - CASSLAWSPQETQYF TGTGCCAGCAGCTTAGCGTGGTCACCCCAAGAGACCCAGTACTTC
- TRBJ2-1 TRBV7-9 - CASSLSPEYMQFF TGTGCCAGCAGCTTAAGTCCAGAATACATGCAGTTCTTC
- TRBJ1-4 TRBV29-1 - CSVWIGANEKLFF TGCAGCGTTTGGATCGGGGCAAATGAAAAACTGTTTTTT
once TRBJ2-3 TRBV11-2 - CASRLTFTDTQYF TGTGCCAGCAGGTTAACTTTCACAGATACGCAGTATTTT
- TRBJ2-5 TRBV6-6 - CASSYPTRDGIRTQYF TGTGCCAGCAGTTACCCCACCCGGGACGGGATACGAACCCAGTACTTC
- TRBJ1-5 TRBV7-6 - CASSLEVFQPQHF TGTGCCAGCAGCTTAGAGGTTTTTCAGCCCCAGCATTTT